The 30 T cell receptor beta chains reported below all come from one sample, sequenced in a study of blood T cell repertoires in COVID-19. This table comes from immunoSEQ multiplex PCR, and its TCRdb copy is limited to in-frame clones, with some not included. The data contain roughly 310,000 clones, over 75% of them singletons. Specimen: PBMCs or T cells enriched from blood (not recorded which). The source of these receptors is a woman aged 40 to 50 who had recovered from COVID-19.

The chain has TRBV15 and TRBJ2-7, with 9 bases fitting TRBD1. V shed 0 bases and J 5 bases; nucleotides not matched to a gene: 17. CDR1 is LNHNV, CDR2 YYDKDF, per germline (reference sequence). This CDR3 region has 19 residues. This CDR3 is CATSRDYGAQGALRHEQYF. In DNA form, the CDR3 reads TGTGCCACCAGCAGAGATTATGGGGCACAGGGGGCCCTTAGGCACGAGCAGTACTTC.

A word on this clone: At the DNA level, this CDR3 is encoded by other sequences in the same sample as well. The chain carries TRBV27 and TRBJ2-7; D is possibly TRBD2 (5 bases). The germline V and J ends were trimmed by 3 bases and 2 bases, with 11 bases remaining between them. CDR1 is MNHEY, CDR2 SMNVEV, per germline (reference sequence). The CDR3 consists of 14 residues. The CDR3 sequence is CASSFSRGPYEQYF. The DNA for the CDR3 is TGTGCCAGCAGTTTCTCGAGAGGGCCCTACGAGCAGTACTTC.

The chain carries TRBV18 and TRBJ2-1; D may be TRBD2 (5 bases). Between the trimmed V and J ends, which lost 6 bases and 10 bases, there was a span of 13 bases. Germline values: CDR1 KGHSH, CDR2 LQKENI. CDR3 length: 12 amino acids. Here the CDR3 DNA reads TGTGCCAGCTCCCTCGGACTGGGCGAGCAGTTCTTC. Its translation: CASSLGLGEQFF. Drawing the rest from reference TRBV18 and TRBJ2-1, the complete variable domain is NAGVMQNPRHLVRRRGQEARLRCSPMKGHSHVYWYRQLPEEGLKFMVYLQKENIIDESGMPKERFSAEFPKEGPSILRIQQVVRGDSAAYFCASSLGLGEQFFGPGTRLTVL.

The CDR3 DNA reads TGCGCCAGCAGCCTAAGGACAGGGGGACTAATGAACACTGAAGCTTTCTTT. It encodes CASSLRTGGLMNTEAFF. V is TRBV5-1 and J is TRBJ1-1; TRBD1 matches 10 bases. The trim removed 4 bases at V and 0 bases at J, leaving 9 bases unmatched. This CDR3 is 17 amino acids long. Germline V gene sequence: CDR1 SGHRS, CDR2 YFSETQ.

The rearrangement joins TRBV3-1 (or the pseudogene TRBV3-2) to TRBJ1-2; 8 positions match TRBD1. Trimming cost V 3 bases and J 8 bases; bases outside gene matches: 14. CDR3 length equals 16 residues. Germline-derived CDR1 and CDR2 are LGHDT and YNNKEL (reference sequence). In nucleotides, the CDR3 is TGTGCCAGCAGCCAGGGACAGGCCACACTTCTCTGCGGCTACACCTTC. Encoded protein: CASSQGQATLLCGYTF.

V gene TRBV4-2 combines with J gene TRBJ1-3; 7 bases are a match to TRBD1. The germline CDR1 and CDR2 sequences are LGHNA and YNFKEQ. The trim removed 0 bases at V and 0 bases at J, leaving 2 bases unmatched. There are 16 residues in the CDR3. CDR3 sequence (DNA): TGTGCCAGCAGCCAAGACAGGGGGAACTCTGGAAACACCATATATTTT. It is translated as CASSQDRGNSGNTIYF.

The sample holds a few counts of this clone. The rearrangement joins TRBV2 to TRBJ1-4; D unclear. Germline-derived CDR1 and CDR2 are SNHLY and FYNNEI. Trimming removed 6 bases at V and 14 bases at J, with 19 bases between. The CDR3 length is 13 residues. The CDR3 spells CASRVDMKIGLFF. As DNA, the CDR3 is TGTGCCAGCAGGGTAGATATGAAAATCGGGCTGTTTTTT.

This rearrangement joins TRBV4-3 to TRBJ2-7, with TRBD1 as a possible D gene (6 bases). Trimming shortened V by 2 bases and J by 2 bases, and 7 bases separated the two germline ends. The CDR3 consists of 13 residues. Per germline, CDR1 LGHNA and CDR2 YSLEER. The CDR3 nucleotides are TGCGCCAGCAGCCAAAGGACAGCCTACGAGCAGTACTTC. It encodes CASSQRTAYEQYF.

This sequence joins TRBV28 and TRBJ2-5; maybe TRBD1 (6 bases). The CDR3 totals 15 residues. Germline V CDR1 and CDR2: MDHEN, SYDVKM. Trimming removed 6 bases from V and 7 bases from J, with 21 bases in between. The CDR3 reads CASSPPSETQGTQYF. The CDR3 bases are TGTGCCAGCAGCCCACCCTCAGAGACACAGGGGACCCAGTACTTC.

V gene TRBV9 combines with J gene TRBJ1-2, with D perhaps TRBD1 (6 bases). V dropped 4 bases and J dropped 3 bases, with 13 bases sitting between them. The CDR3 loop spans 14 amino acids. Germline CDR1 SGDLS, CDR2 YYNGEE. The CDR3 sequence is CASSLGAGDYGYTF. The CDR3 bases are TGTGCCAGCAGCTTGGGGGCAGGGGACTATGGCTACACCTTC.

The rearrangement joins TRBV27 to TRBJ2-7; perhaps TRBD1 as D (6 bases). The CDR3 extends over 13 amino acids. Deletions cut 5 bases from V and 6 bases from J, with 14 bases between. From germline, CDR1 is MNHEY and CDR2 SMNVEV (reference sequence). CDR3 DNA: TGTGCCAGCAGTGACTCTACAGGGCTCGAGCAGTACTTC. Translated, it gives CASSDSTGLEQYF.

This clone has a single count. The chain links TRBV9 to TRBJ2-7; 7 nucleotides match TRBD2. V was clipped by 4 bases and J by 7 bases; unmatched bases: 5. This CDR3 has 12 residues. Germline V gene data show CDR1 as SGDLS and CDR2 as YYNGEE. The CDR3, as DNA: TGTGCCAGCAGCCGCGGGAGTCGTGAGCAGTACTTC. This gives the protein CASSRGSREQYF.

V usage is TRBV4-3 and J usage is TRBJ1-5, with D tentatively TRBD1 (5 bases). In germline, CDR1 is LGHNA, CDR2 YSLEER. The length of the CDR3 is 16 residues. V lost 2 bases to trimming and J lost 2 bases, with 13 bases between them. The CDR3 sequence: CASSQTWGERNQPQHF. As DNA, the CDR3 is TGCGCCAGCAGCCAAACTTGGGGGGAGCGCAATCAGCCCCAGCATTTT.

The chain links TRBV7-9 to TRBJ1-2; D perhaps matches TRBD1 (5 bases). Germline V gives CDR1 SEHNR, CDR2 FQNEAQ (reference sequence). With 7 bases removed from V and 6 bases from J, the gap between germline ends came to 24 bases. The CDR3 has 16 amino acids. The CDR3 DNA is TGTGCCAGCACCGAAGTGACACTTGGGGCGCGACATGGCTACACCTTC. Protein product: CASTEVTLGARHGYTF.

This rearrangement joins TRBV28 to TRBJ2-7, with 9 nucleotides matching TRBD1. V lost 1 base to trimming and J lost 6 bases; unmatched junction nucleotides: 7. The V gene's germline CDR1 is MDHEN and CDR2 SYDVKM. The CDR3 runs to 15 residues. The CDR3 sequence is CASSLFPGQGSEQYF. CDR3 in DNA: TGTGCCAGCAGTTTATTTCCGGGACAGGGAAGCGAGCAGTACTTC.

CDR3 bases: TGTGCCACCAGCCTTGCCGGCTCCTACAATGAGCAGTTCTTC. Protein: CATSLAGSYNEQFF. The chain carries TRBV24-1 and TRBJ2-1; no firm D call. The CDR3 covers 14 residues. The V gene lost 7 bases and the J gene lost 0 bases, with 9 bases spanning the gap. Germline CDR1 KGHDR, CDR2 SFDVKD.

This clone appeared a single time. The chain recombines TRBV12-3 or TRBV12-4 with TRBJ2-5; D remains unclear. V dropped 0 bases and J dropped 4 bases, with 6 bases sitting between them. This CDR3 has 13 residues. The CDR3 nucleotides are TGTGCCAGCAGTTTAGCAAAAGCAGAGACCCAGTACTTC. Translating it yields CASSLAKAETQYF.

There are a few counts of this clone. This rearrangement joins TRBV6-1 to TRBJ1-4; the match to TRBD1 covers 11 bases. The J segment lost 8 bases and the V segment lost 4 bases, leaving 9 bases of the junction unmatched. The CDR3 is 16 residues long. Germline V CDR1 and CDR2: MNHNS, SASEGT. CDR3 sequence: CASSGRDRGIDEKLFF. CDR3 sequence (DNA): TGTGCCAGCAGTGGAAGGGACAGGGGGATTGACGAAAAACTGTTTTTT.

The rearrangement uses TRBV23-1 and TRBJ2-7; D is perhaps TRBD2 (6 bases). TRBV23-1 is noted as an ORF with a role that remains uncertain. CDR3 length: 16 amino acids. V was trimmed by 0 bases and J by 7 bases, leaving 19 bases between them. The CDR3 sequence: CASSQSRPAEGKEQYF. In DNA form, the CDR3 reads TGCGCCAGCAGTCAATCGAGGCCGGCGGAGGGAAAGGAGCAGTACTTC.

This rearrangement joins TRBV4-3 to TRBJ1-1; 8 bases line up with TRBD1. CDR3 length: 15 residues. V was pared by 2 bases and J by 7 bases, with 9 bases of the junction left unmatched. CDR1 is LGHNA, CDR2 YSLEER, per germline. In nucleotides, the CDR3 is TGCGCCAGCAGCCAATCCTCAGGGGGCACGCGTGAAGCTTTCTTT. It yields the protein CASSQSSGGTREAFF.

The chain employs TRBV3-1 (or the pseudogene TRBV3-2) and TRBJ2-3; 10 nucleotides match TRBD2. Germline CDR1 and CDR2: LGHDT and YNNKEL (reference sequence). The V and J ends lost 1 base and 0 bases, in that order; junction bases with no gene match: 22. This CDR3 spans 23 amino acids. DNA of the CDR3: TGTGCCAGCAGCCAAGGCACCGGGACTAGCGTACAAACAGTGCACCCTAGCACAGATACGCAGTATTTT. It specifies CASSQGTGTSVQTVHPSTDTQYF.

This clone was recorded once. This sequence joins TRBV5-8 and TRBJ2-1, with TRBD1 matching over 8 bases. Per germline, CDR1 SGHTS and CDR2 YDEGEE. J was trimmed by 8 bases and V by 4 bases; bases with no gene match: 5. The CDR3 has 13 residues. CDR3 sequence reads: CASSVTGADEQFF. The CDR3 nucleotides are TGTGCCAGCAGCGTGACAGGGGCCGATGAGCAGTTCTTC.

The chain joins TRBV7-2 to TRBJ2-3, with 8 bases aligning to TRBD2. Germline assignment: CDR1 SGHTA and CDR2 FQGNSA. The CDR3 is made up of 15 amino acids. J was trimmed by 0 bases and V by 5 bases; bases with no gene match: 4. In nucleotides, the CDR3 is TGTGCCAGCAGCCATACTAGCGGCAGCACAGATACGCAGTATTTT. Translating it yields CASSHTSGSTDTQYF.

The CDR3: CATSGLLAGSYNEQFF. The CDR3 nucleotides read TGTGCCACCAGTGGGTTACTAGCGGGCTCCTACAATGAGCAGTTCTTC. This rearrangement joins TRBV24-1 to TRBJ2-1; 9 positions match TRBD2. Trimming took 5 bases from V and 0 from J; bases not matched to a gene: 4. This CDR3 is 16 amino acids long. In germline, CDR1 is KGHDR, CDR2 SFDVKD.

The V call is TRBV3-1 (or the pseudogene TRBV3-2), the J call TRBJ2-7, with 11 bases matching TRBD2. Germline V CDR1 and CDR2: LGHDT, YNNKEL (reference sequence). The junction had 4 bases not matched to a gene; V was cut back by 2 bases and J by 4 bases. The CDR3 is made up of 15 amino acids. This CDR3 reads CASSQQLAGAYEQYF. CDR3 DNA: TGTGCCAGCAGCCAACAACTAGCGGGAGCGTACGAGCAGTACTTC.

V is TRBV6-5 and J is TRBJ2-1; 12 positions match TRBD2. Germline values: CDR1 MNHEY, CDR2 SVGAGI. V shed 4 bases, J shed 5 bases, and the junction held 6 bases outside the gene matches. The CDR3 covers 16 residues. The CDR3 DNA sequence: TGTGCCAGCAGTTTATCGACTAGCGGGAGTGACAATGAGCAGTTCTTC. Its protein product is CASSLSTSGSDNEQFF.

The rearrangement uses TRBV28 and TRBJ2-2; 9 bases align to TRBD1. V lost 6 bases, J lost 3 bases, and 8 bases stayed unmatched. The CDR3 is 16 residues long. Germline CDR1 and CDR2: MDHEN and SYDVKM. The CDR3 nucleotides read TGTGCCAGCAGACCCCCGGACAGGGGCGACACCGGGGAGCTGTTTTTT. This encodes CASRPPDRGDTGELFF.

This rearrangement joins TRBV18 to TRBJ1-5; D ambiguous. This CDR3 has 16 amino acids. The germline V and J ends were trimmed by 2 bases and 5 bases, with 16 bases remaining between them. Germline lookup yields CDR1 KGHSH and CDR2 LQKENI. Here the CDR3 DNA reads TGTGCCAGCTCACCAGCGTGGGCAGCGGATGATCAGCCCCAGCATTTT. Translating it yields CASSPAWAADDQPQHF.

The J gene is TRBJ1-5, the V gene TRBV21-1; TRBD1 is taken as the D call from the table, unchecked against the DNA. TRBV21-1 constitutes a pseudogene. The CDR3 consists of 17 residues. CDR3 in DNA: TGTGCCAGCAGCAAAGCCTGGGACAGCCGTAGCAATCAGCCCCAGCATTTT. Translation gives CASSKAWDSRSNQPQHF.

The chain is built from TRBV19 and TRBJ2-6; the D gene is possibly TRBD1 (6 bases). Trimming left V 4 bases short and J 2 bases short, with 9 bases between. This CDR3 region has 15 residues. Germline CDR1 and CDR2: LNHDA and SQIVND (reference sequence). The CDR3 is CASSTQGTGANVLTF. The CDR3 nucleotides read TGTGCCAGTAGTACTCAGGGGACTGGGGCCAACGTCCTGACTTTC.